This T cell receptor beta chain was obtained from a study of shared clonotypes between healthy human individuals. The assay was immunoSEQ multiplex PCR, and TCRdb's table has in-frame clones only and misses some. The table shows 2 million to 3 million clones, with around nine tenths occurring only once. V was clipped by 4 bases and J by 1 base; unmatched bases: 6. The CDR3 contains 16 residues. Germline V gene data show CDR1 as SGHRS and CDR2 as YFSETQ. This clone was recorded only once. This receptor was obtained from a young man in good health. The V call is TRBV5-1, the J call TRBJ2-3; 10 bases match TRBD2. Sequencing was carried out using naive CD4+ T cells sorted from blood. The subset was: CD45RA+ positively selected. CDR3 coding DNA: TGCGCCAGCAGCACCGGACTAGCGGCGCGCACAGATACGCAGTATTTT. It translates to CASSTGLAARTDTQYF. The full variable domain, completed using reference TRBV5-1 and TRBJ2-3, is KAGVTQTPRYLIKTRGQQVTLSCSPISGHRSVSWYQQTPGQGLQFLFEYFSETQRNKGNFPGRFSGRQFSNSRSEMNVSTLELGDSALYLCASSTGLAARTDTQYFGPGTRLTVL.